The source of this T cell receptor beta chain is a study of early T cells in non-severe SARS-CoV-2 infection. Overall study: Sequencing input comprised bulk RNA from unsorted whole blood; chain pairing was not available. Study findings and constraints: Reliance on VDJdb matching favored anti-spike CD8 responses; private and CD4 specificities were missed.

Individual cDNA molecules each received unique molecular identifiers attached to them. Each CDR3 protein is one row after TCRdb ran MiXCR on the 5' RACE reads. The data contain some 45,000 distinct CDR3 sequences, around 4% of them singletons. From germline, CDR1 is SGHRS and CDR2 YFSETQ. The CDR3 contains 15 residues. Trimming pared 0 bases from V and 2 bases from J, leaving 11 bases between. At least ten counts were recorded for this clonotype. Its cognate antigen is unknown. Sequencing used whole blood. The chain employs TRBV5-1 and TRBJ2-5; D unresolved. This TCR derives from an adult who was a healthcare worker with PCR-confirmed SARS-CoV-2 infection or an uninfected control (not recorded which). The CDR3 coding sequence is TGCGCCAGCAGCTTGGTAACGCGAGAACAAGAGACCCAGTACTTC. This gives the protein CASSLVTREQETQYF.